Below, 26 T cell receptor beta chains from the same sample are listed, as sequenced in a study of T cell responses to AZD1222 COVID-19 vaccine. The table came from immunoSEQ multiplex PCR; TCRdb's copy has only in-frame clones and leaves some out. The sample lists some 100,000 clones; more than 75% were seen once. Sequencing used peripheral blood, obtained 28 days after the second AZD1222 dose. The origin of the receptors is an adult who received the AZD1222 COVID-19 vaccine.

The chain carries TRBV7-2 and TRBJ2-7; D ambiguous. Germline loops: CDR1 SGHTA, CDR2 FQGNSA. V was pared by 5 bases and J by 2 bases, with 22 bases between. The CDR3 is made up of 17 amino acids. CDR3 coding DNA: TGTGCCAGCAGCAATACATTTCTCGTGGGCGGAACCTACGAGCAGTACTTC. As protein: CASSNTFLVGGTYEQYF. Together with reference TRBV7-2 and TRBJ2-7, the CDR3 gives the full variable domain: GAGVSQSPSNKVTEKGKDVELRCDPISGHTALYWYRQSLGQGLEFLIYFQGNSAPDKSGLPSDRFSAERTGGSVSTLTIQRTQQEDSAVYLCASSNTFLVGGTYEQYFGPGTRLTVT.

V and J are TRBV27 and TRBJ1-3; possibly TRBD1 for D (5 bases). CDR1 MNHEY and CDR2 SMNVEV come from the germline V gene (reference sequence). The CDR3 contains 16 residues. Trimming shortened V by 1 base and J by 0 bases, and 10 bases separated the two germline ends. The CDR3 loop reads CASSLYGGNSGNTIYF. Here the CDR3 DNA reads TGTGCCAGCAGTTTATATGGGGGGAACTCTGGAAACACCATATATTTT.

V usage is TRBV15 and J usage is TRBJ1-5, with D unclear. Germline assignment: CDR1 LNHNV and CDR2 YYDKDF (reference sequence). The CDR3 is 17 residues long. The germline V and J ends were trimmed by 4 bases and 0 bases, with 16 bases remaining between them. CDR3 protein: CATSTARDSYSNQPQHF. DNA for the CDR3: TGTGCCACCAGCACCGCTCGTGACTCCTATAGCAATCAGCCCCAGCATTTT.

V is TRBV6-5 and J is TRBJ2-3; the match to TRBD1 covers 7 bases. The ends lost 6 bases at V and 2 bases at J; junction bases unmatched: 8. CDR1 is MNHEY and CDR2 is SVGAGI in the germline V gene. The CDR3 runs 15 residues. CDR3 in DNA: TGTGCCAGCAGCCCAGAGACAGGGTCCACAGATACGCAGTATTTT. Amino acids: CASSPETGSTDTQYF.

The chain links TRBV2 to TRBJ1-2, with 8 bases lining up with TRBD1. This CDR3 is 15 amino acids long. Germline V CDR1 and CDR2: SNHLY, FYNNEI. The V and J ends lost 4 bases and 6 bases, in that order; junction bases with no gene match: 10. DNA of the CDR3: TGTGCCAGCAGTGTAATGTCAGGGGGCGCCAATGGCTACACCTTC. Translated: CASSVMSGGANGYTF.

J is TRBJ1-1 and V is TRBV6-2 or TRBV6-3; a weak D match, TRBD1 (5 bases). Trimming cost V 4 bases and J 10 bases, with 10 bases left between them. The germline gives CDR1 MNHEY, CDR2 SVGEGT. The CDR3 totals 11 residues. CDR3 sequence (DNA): TGTGCCAGCAGTTCTCAGGGTATAGCTTTCTTT. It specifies CASSSQGIAFF.

The CDR3 here is CASSLAVTYEQYF. DNA of the CDR3: TGTGCCAGCAGCTTAGCCGTTACCTACGAGCAGTACTTC. The chain carries TRBV11-2 and TRBJ2-7; D call uncertain. V lost 1 base, J lost 2 bases, and 6 bases lay in between. The germline V gene encodes CDR1 SGHAT and CDR2 FQNNGV. CDR3 length equals 13 residues.

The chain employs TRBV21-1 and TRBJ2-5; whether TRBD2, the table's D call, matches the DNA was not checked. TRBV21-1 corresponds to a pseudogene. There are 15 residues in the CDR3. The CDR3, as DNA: TGTGCCACCGATGGCGGGGGGCCCTCCCAAGAGACCCAGTACTTC. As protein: CATDGGGPSQETQYF.

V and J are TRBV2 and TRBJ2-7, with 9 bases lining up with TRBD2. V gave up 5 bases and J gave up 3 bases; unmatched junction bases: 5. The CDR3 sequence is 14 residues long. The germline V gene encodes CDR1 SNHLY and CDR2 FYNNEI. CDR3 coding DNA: TGTGCCAGCAGTCTAGCGGGAAGGGACTACGAGCAGTACTTC. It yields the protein CASSLAGRDYEQYF.

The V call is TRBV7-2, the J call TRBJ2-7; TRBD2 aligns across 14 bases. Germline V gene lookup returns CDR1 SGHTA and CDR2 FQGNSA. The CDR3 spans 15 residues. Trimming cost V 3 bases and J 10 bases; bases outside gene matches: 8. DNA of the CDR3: TGTGCCAGCAGCTTCTCAACGGGACTAGCGGGAGATCAGTACTTC. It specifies CASSFSTGLAGDQYF.

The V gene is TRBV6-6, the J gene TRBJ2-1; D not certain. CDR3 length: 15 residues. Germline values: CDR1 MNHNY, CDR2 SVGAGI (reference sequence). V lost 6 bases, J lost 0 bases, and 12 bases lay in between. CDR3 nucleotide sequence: TGTGCCAGCAGAAAGGACGGTAGCTCCTACAATGAGCAGTTCTTC. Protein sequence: CASRKDGSSYNEQFF.

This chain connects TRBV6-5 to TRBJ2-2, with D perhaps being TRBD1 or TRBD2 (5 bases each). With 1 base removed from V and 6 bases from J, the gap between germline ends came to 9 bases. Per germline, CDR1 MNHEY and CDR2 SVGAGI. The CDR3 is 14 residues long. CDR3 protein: CASSYLGESGELFF. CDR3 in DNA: TGTGCCAGCAGTTACTTGGGGGAGTCCGGGGAGCTGTTTTTT.

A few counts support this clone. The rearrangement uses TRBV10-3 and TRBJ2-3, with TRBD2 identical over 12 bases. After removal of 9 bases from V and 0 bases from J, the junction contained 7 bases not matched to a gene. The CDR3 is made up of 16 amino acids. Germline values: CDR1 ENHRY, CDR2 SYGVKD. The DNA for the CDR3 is TGTGCCATTGACGTGGGGACTAGCGGGAGCACAGATACGCAGTATTTT. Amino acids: CAIDVGTSGSTDTQYF.

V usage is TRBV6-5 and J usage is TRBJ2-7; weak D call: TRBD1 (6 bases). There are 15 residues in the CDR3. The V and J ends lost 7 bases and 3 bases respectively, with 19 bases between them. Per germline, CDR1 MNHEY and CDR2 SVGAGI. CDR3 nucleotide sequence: TGTGCCAGCAAGGAGAAGACAGGATTTGTCTACGAGCAGTACTTC. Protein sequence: CASKEKTGFVYEQYF.

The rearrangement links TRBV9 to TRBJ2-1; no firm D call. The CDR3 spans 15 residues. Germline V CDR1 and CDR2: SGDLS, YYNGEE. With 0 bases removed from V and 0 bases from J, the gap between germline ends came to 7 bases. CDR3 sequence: CASSVAGPSYNEQFF. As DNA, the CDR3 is TGTGCCAGCAGCGTAGCCGGACCCTCCTACAATGAGCAGTTCTTC.

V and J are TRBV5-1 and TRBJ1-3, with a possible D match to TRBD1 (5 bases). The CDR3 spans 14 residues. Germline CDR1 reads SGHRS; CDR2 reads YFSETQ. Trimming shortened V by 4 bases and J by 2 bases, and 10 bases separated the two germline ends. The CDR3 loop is CASSPQVTGNTIYF. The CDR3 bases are TGCGCCAGCAGCCCACAGGTGACTGGAAACACCATATATTTT.

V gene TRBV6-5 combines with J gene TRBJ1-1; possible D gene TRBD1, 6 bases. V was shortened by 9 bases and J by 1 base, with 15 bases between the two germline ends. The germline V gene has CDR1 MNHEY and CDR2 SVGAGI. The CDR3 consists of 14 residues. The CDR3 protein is CASPPGHPNTEAFF. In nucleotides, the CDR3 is TGTGCCAGTCCACCGGGACACCCGAACACTGAAGCTTTCTTT.

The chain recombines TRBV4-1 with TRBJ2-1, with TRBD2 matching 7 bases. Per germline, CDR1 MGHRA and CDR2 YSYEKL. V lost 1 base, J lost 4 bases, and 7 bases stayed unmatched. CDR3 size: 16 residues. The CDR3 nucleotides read TGCGCCAGCAGCCAAGGATTACTAGCGCCTTACAATGAGCAGTTCTTC. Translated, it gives CASSQGLLAPYNEQFF.

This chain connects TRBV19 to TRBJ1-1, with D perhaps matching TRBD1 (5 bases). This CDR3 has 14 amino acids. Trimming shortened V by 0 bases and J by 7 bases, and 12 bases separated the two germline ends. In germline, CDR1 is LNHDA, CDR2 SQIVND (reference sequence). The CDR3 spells CASSIDRQGHEAFF. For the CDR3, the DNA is TGTGCCAGTAGTATAGATAGGCAGGGTCATGAAGCTTTCTTT.

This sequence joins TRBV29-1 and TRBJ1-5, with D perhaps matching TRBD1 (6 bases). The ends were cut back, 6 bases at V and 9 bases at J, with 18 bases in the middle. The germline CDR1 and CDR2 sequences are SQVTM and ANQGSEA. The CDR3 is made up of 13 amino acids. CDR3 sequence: CSVADGGRSPQHF. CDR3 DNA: TGCAGCGTCGCTGATGGGGGGCGCTCGCCCCAGCATTTT.

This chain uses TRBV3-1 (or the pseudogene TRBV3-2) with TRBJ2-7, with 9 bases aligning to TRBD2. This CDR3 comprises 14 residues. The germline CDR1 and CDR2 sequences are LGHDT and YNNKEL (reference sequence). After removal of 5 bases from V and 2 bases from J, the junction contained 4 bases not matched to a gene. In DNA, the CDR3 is TGTGCCAGCAGCAGAGCGGGAGGCGCCTACGAGCAGTACTTC. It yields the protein CASSRAGGAYEQYF.

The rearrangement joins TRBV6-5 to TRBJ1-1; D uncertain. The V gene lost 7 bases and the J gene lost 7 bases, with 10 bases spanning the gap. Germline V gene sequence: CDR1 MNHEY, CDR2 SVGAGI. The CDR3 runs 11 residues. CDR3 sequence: CASIWRDEAFF. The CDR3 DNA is TGTGCCAGCATCTGGCGGGATGAAGCTTTCTTT.

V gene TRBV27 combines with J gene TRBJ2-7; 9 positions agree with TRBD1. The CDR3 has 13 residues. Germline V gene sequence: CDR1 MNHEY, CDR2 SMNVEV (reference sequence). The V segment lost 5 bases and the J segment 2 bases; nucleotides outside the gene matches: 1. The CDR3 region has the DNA TGTGCCAGCAGTGGACAGGGGCCCTACGAGCAGTACTTC. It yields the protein CASSGQGPYEQYF.

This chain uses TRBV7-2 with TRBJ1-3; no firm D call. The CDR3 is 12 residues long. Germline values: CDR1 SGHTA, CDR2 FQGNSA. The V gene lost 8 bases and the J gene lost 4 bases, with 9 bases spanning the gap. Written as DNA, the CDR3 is TGTGCCAGCCAATCGAGGGGAAACACCATATATTTT. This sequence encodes CASQSRGNTIYF.

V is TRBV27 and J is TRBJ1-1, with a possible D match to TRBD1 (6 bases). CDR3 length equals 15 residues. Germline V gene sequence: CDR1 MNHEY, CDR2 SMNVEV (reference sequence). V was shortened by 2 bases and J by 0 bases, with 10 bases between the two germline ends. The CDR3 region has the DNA TGTGCCAGCAGTTTACAGGGGTCTTTGAACACTGAAGCTTTCTTT. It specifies CASSLQGSLNTEAFF.

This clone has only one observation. CDR3 nucleotide sequence: TGTGCCAGCAGCGGCCAGAGACAGGGAAAAAGAGCGAACACTGAAGCTTTCTTT. Its protein is CASSGQRQGKRANTEAFF. The chain links TRBV7-6 to TRBJ1-1, with TRBD1 matching over 7 bases. This CDR3 is 18 amino acids long. Per germline, CDR1 SGHVS and CDR2 FNYEAQ. V shed 5 bases, J shed 1 base, and the junction held 16 bases outside the gene matches.